This TCR beta chain appears in the sequencing data of a study of T cells in Graves' hyperthyroidism and ophthalmopathy. Amplification yielded TCR beta CDR3 regions, with RNA transcripts as the source. HTBI primers were used for first-round RT-PCR of the TCR CDR3. In TCRdb, the multiplex PCR reads were re-called with MiXCR into one record per CDR3 protein. The sample carries fewer than 450,000 distinct CDR3 sequences, more than 13% recorded once. This CDR3 is 17 amino acids long. With 1 base removed from V and 3 bases from J, the gap between germline ends came to 16 bases. Germline lookup yields CDR1 SGHAT and CDR2 FQNNGV. This clonotype occurred many times.

The receptor's source is a man aged 50-60 years with Graves' ophthalmopathy. The chain employs TRBV11-2 and TRBJ2-4; D may correspond to TRBD1 or TRBD2 (7 bases each). Sequences were obtained from blood. CDR3 nucleotide sequence: TGTGCCAGCAGCTTAGTTCCGGCAGGGGGGGTCAAAAACATTCAGTACTTC. The encoded protein is CASSLVPAGGVKNIQYF.